The entry below gives a single TCR beta chain sequence along with its context. As yet, its antigen is unknown. The sample has other DNA sequences that encode this CDR3 too. The sample originates from a study of cytomegalovirus exposure and HLA in healthy donors. Study in general: An earlier analysis identified more than 95 million unique TCR beta sequences in approximately 190 million T cells.

Whole-study results and caveats: Later analysis associated a missense DCLRE1C variant with TCR beta V- and J-gene trimming. There were several of the most significant clusters that appeared linked to common viral pathogens in a later analysis. Both high specificity and high sensitivity reportedly marked the classifier's diagnosis of cytomegalovirus status.

In the PCR, 60 Vbeta and 13 Jbeta primers were used. Assay: immunoSEQ multiplex PCR; the TCRdb copy retains only in-frame clones and omits some. The repertoire holds 100,000 to 150,000 clones, with around 67% as singletons. This CDR3 is 13 amino acids long. The V end lost 3 bases, the J end lost 7 bases, and 8 bases lay between the germline ends. The V gene's germline CDR1 is SGHRS and CDR2 YFSETQ. The rearrangement links TRBV5-1 to TRBJ1-6; possible D gene TRBD1, 6 bases. This receptor was taken from a man in his 60s in good health and CMV-seropositive. The source material was PBMCs. The CDR3 DNA sequence: TGCGCCAGCAGCTCCCAGGGGAATTCACCCCTCCACTTT. This gives the protein CASSSQGNSPLHF. Using reference TRBV5-1 and TRBJ1-6 for the parts outside the CDR3, the full variable domain is KAGVTQTPRYLIKTRGQQVTLSCSPISGHRSVSWYQQTPGQGLQFLFEYFSETQRNKGNFPGRFSGRQFSNSRSEMNVSTLELGDSALYLCASSSQGNSPLHFGNGTRLTVT.